This TCR beta chain was captured by sequencing in a study of regulatory T cells in long-lasting Graves disease. Time point here: newly diagnosed GD, antithyroid drugs for less than 3 months. Extracted PBMC RNA gave rise to the TCR library. This clonotype was observed many times. V lost 5 bases to trimming and J lost 2 bases; unmatched junction nucleotides: 8. Germline V gives CDR1 SQVTM, CDR2 ANQGSEA. CDR3 size: 15 residues. Building of the TCR beta libraries involved iRepertoire HTBI primers and Arm-PCR of CDR3 regions. One entry per CDR3 protein results from TCRdb running MiXCR on the multiplex PCR reads. The table shows approximately 470,000 distinct CDR3 sequences, with roughly 15% occurring only once. This sample also belongs to another study, concerning T cells in Graves' hyperthyroidism and ophthalmopathy. According to that study: In the first-round RT-PCR of the TCR CDR3, the HTBI primer set was used.

The source was peripheral blood mononuclear cells (PBMCs), collected at new diagnosis, from a patient treated with antithyroid drugs. The V and J genes are TRBV29-1 and TRBJ2-7; TRBD2 matches 11 bases. The receptor was isolated from a man aged 40-49 years with Graves disease. CDR3 protein: CSVSTSGIYPYEQYF. For the CDR3, the DNA is TGCAGCGTTTCGACTAGCGGGATCTATCCCTACGAGCAGTACTTC.